This paragraph covers one T cell receptor (beta chain) sequence. The antigen is undetermined. The V end was cut by 2 bases, the J end by 6 bases, with 14 bases between. The CDR3 is 13 amino acids. CDR1 and CDR2 (germline): GTSNPN, SVGIG (reference sequence). The data are from a study of shared clonotypes between healthy human individuals. Points from the study as a whole: The researchers took only blood, and tissue repertoires probably look different.

Genomic DNA for unsorted samples, which was extracted with the QIAamp DNA Blood Mini kit, came from about 90 million PBMCs. Sequencing used immunoSEQ multiplex PCR; TCRdb keeps in-frame clones, though not all of them. The data contain approximately 460,000 clones, more than 70% of them seen just once; the ten biggest clones take up around 12%. The source is a woman in her 40s in good health. Some clones in this sample may be carry-over from other donors' samples. Sequenced material: PBMCs. V gene TRBV30 combines with J gene TRBJ2-7, with no clear D. The CDR3: CAWSKELGLEQYF. The CDR3 DNA is TGTGCCTGGAGTAAGGAGCTTGGCCTCGAGCAGTACTTC.